The entry that follows covers one TCR beta chain sequence. This sample was taken from a study of technical replicates of blood from a few donors. The CDR3 contains 14 residues. The V and J ends lost 7 bases and 2 bases respectively, with 14 bases between them. CDR1 is LNHDA and CDR2 is SQIVND in the germline V gene (reference sequence). TCRdb's table, derived via immunoSEQ multiplex PCR, lists solely in-frame clones and lacks some. The data hold tens of thousands of clones, with 80% to 95% observed a single time. The clonotype comes from a human donor in good health. The V and J genes are TRBV19 and TRBJ1-1, with D perhaps matching TRBD1 (5 bases). Material for sequencing was T cells isolated from PBMCs. The CDR3 loop reads CASTPLTENTEAFF. The DNA of the CDR3 is TGTGCCAGTACCCCCCTGACAGAAAACACTGAAGCTTTCTTT.